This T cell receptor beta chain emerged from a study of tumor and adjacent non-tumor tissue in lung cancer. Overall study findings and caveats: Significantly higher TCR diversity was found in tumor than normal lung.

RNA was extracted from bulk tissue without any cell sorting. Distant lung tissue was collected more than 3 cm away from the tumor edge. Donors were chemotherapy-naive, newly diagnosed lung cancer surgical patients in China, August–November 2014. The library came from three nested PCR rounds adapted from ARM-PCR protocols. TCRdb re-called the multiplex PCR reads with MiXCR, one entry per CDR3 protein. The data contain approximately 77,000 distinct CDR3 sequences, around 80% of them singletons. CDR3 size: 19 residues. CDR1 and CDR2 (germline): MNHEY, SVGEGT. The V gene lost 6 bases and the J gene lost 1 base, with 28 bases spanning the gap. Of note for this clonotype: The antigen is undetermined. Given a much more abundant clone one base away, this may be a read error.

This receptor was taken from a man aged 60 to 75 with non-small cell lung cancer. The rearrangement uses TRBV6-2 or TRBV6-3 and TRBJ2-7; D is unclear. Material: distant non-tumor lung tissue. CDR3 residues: CASSTISVRIGKKSYEQYF. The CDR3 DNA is TGTGCCAGCAGCACCATTTCGGTTAGAATTGGAAAAAAGTCCTACGAGCAGTACTTC.